The clone carrying this TCR beta chain has a single count. The record originates from a study of blood T cell repertoires in COVID-19. Study background: From the United States, Italy and Spain came samples of acute and convalescent COVID-19.

In the authors' workflow: Amplifying reference gene primers gave estimates of nucleated cell counts. Here immunoSEQ multiplex PCR was the method, and the copy in TCRdb shows in-frame clones only, minus some. V, J and clone size reflect that table, while D and trimming were determined from the DNA. This sample has about 120,000 clones, with about 79% found just once. Germline CDR1 and CDR2: SGHTA and FQGNSA. V lost 4 bases and J lost 1, with 5 bases in between. The CDR3 spans 12 residues. Sequencing was done on a sample of peripheral blood. The TCR originated in a woman aged 70-85 years with acute or convalescent COVID-19. The chain joins TRBV7-2 to TRBJ2-7, with D unresolved. The CDR3 nucleotides read TGTGCCAGCAGCTCCCGGTCCTACGAGCAGTACTTC. It encodes CASSSRSYEQYF.